The sequence of this T cell receptor (beta chain) was determined in a study of blood T cell repertoires in COVID-19 (dated by TCRdb to about 2020). Background for the entire study: Samples from collaborators originated in the United States, Italy and Spain and spanned both the acute and convalescent phases of COVID-19. The prospective study material was composed of cDNA or gDNA derived from T cells, B-cell-depleted T cells, or PBMCs. Deeply sampled blood TCRbeta repertoires from subjects exposed to, actively infected with, or recovered from COVID-19 were included in the dataset. The repertoires were released in a freely available public database intended as a resource for research on the immune response to SARS-CoV-2. Samples were obtained from the ongoing ImmuneRACE study (first 160 participants) and from some 1,300 subjects provided by 6 global collaborators. Sample metadata almost always included a de-identified subject ID, COVID-19 status, age in years and sex. Where available, HLA class I and class II types were obtained from metadata supplied by the sample provider rather than from assay-based typing.

Sequences MDHEN (CDR1) and SYDVKM (CDR2) are obtained from the germline V gene. Counted from cysteine to phenylalanine, this CDR3 has 15 amino acids. Only the CDR3 part of the read is kept: 45 bases, read in frame from the first base. The germline ends are 13 bases apart after V is trimmed by 4 bases and J by 1 base. Points on this clone: Its antigen target is currently unknown. No much larger clonotype is one base removed from it; base qualities were not supplied.

In the prospective study, participants were roughly 18 to 100 years old, resided in approximately 25 geographic areas of the United States, and were enrolled through a virtual design. In the prospective study, participants were assigned to cohorts based on the clinical history participants reported in a screening survey and a study questionnaire. For ImmuneRACE Cohort 3, a participant was defined as recovered based on two consecutive negative NP/OP PCR tests, clearance by a healthcare professional, or resolution of symptoms. In the prospective study, whole blood, serum and a nasopharyngeal or oropharyngeal swab were collected from each participant by mobile phlebotomists. Participants in the prospective study had the option to provide additional blood draws and questionnaires over an approximately 2-month period. Before DNA extraction, prospective study blood samples were shipped either frozen or at room temperature.

TCRbeta CDR3 regions were amplified from genomic DNA by means of the immunoSEQ Assay, a bias-controlled multiplex PCR. The original pipeline was this. The number of nucleated cells in each sample was estimated by amplification of reference gene primers within the assay. To quantify the absolute abundance of each unique TCRbeta CDR3 rearrangement, sequence reads were collapsed and filtered. For each sample, productive Simpson clonality was calculated by taking the square root of Simpson's diversity index across productive rearrangements. TCRdb provides this immuneACCESS table in a form limited to in-frame rearrangements. Some clones are lacking; in checked studies, under half of them reflect an unresolved V gene, and why the rest are absent is not known. Clonal size and the V and J genes are those of that table, whereas D and trimming came from the DNA. Recorded for this sample are roughly 500,000 clones; roughly nine tenths of them occurred a single time. 6.5% to 9.5% of the sample is held by the ten biggest clonotypes.

What the research found in general, with its limitations: Clinical and demographic metadata were provided uncurated, with the amount varying by source and participant.

This clonotype was obtained from a woman between 55 and 75 years old who had recovered from COVID-19. Source material: PBMCs or T cells enriched from blood (not recorded which). The V gene is TRBV28 and the J gene is TRBJ1-2; the D gene is not confidently resolved. The CDR3 loop reads CASSSRLFFNYGYTF. The DNA is TGTGCCAGCAGTTCGAGACTCTTTTTTAACTATGGCTACACCTTC.